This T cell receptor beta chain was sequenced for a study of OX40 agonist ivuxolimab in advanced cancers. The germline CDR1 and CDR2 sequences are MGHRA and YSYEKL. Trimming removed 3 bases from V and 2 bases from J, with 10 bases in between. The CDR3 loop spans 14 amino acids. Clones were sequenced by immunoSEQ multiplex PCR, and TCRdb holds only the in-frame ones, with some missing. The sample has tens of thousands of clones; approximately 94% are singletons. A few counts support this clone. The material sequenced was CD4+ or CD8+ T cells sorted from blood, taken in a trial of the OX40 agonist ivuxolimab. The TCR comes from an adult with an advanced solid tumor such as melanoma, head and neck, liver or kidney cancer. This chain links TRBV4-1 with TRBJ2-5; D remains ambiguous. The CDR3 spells CASSHPRGQETQYF. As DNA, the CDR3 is TGCGCCAGCAGCCACCCCCGTGGTCAAGAGACCCAGTACTTC.